These T cell receptor beta chains were read from a single sample in a study of shared clonotypes between healthy human individuals. TCRdb keeps only in-frame clones here, not all; method: immunoSEQ multiplex PCR. This sample has over a million clones, with roughly 74% found just once. Sequencing was performed on memory CD4+ T cells from PBMCs. These receptor sequences come from a man aged 18 to 30 in good health. Some clones in this sample may be carry-over from other donors' samples. CDR3s include the opening cysteine and the closing phenylalanine or tryptophan. A D gene is named only where the DNA matches it firmly. The size of a clone is reported for some rows only, either as once, few or many, or as a class for expanded clones.

v_gene: TRBV28
d_gene: -
j_gene: TRBJ1-4
abundance: -
CDR3nt: TGTGCCAGCAGTCGCGGACGGAATGAAAAACTGTTTTTT
CDR3aa: CASSRGRNEKLFF

v_gene: TRBV7-2
d_gene: -
j_gene: TRBJ2-5
abundance: -
CDR3nt: TGTGCCAGCAGCTTGGGGTATCGAGAGACCCAGTACTTC
CDR3aa: CASSLGYRETQYF

v_gene: TRBV5-5
d_gene: -
j_gene: TRBJ1-1
abundance: -
CDR3nt: TGTGCCAGCAGCCACCCGACAGCTAACACTGAAGCTTTCTTT
CDR3aa: CASSHPTANTEAFF

v_gene: TRBV10-3
d_gene: -
j_gene: TRBJ2-7
abundance: many
CDR3nt: TGTGCCATCAGTGAGGCCCAGGGGGGTACCTACGAGCAGTACTTC
CDR3aa: CAISEAQGGTYEQYF

v_gene: TRBV30
d_gene: -
j_gene: TRBJ2-7
abundance: -
CDR3nt: TGTGCCTGGAGTGTACAGGCACCCTACGAGCAGTACTTC
CDR3aa: CAWSVQAPYEQYF

v_gene: TRBV5-4
d_gene: TRBD1
j_gene: TRBJ1-2
abundance: -
CDR3nt: TGTGCCAGCAGCTCCAGGACAGGACCGGGGTACACCTTC
CDR3aa: CASSSRTGPGYTF

v_gene: TRBV4-2
d_gene: TRBD2
j_gene: TRBJ2-2
abundance: -
CDR3nt: TGTGCCAGCAGCCAAGGGACTAGCGGGGCCACCGGGGAGCTGTTTTTT
CDR3aa: CASSQGTSGATGELFF

v_gene: TRBV28
d_gene: -
j_gene: TRBJ2-2
abundance: -
CDR3nt: TGTGCCAGCAGCCTCACCGGGGAGCTGTTTTTT
CDR3aa: CASSLTGELFF

v_gene: TRBV28
d_gene: TRBD1
j_gene: TRBJ1-3
abundance: -
CDR3nt: TGTGCCAGCGGTGAGACAGGGGCTGGAAACACCATATATTTT
CDR3aa: CASGETGAGNTIYF

v_gene: TRBV18
d_gene: -
j_gene: TRBJ1-2
abundance: -
CDR3nt: TGTGCCAGCTCACCACAGGGGAACTATGGCTACACCTTC
CDR3aa: CASSPQGNYGYTF

v_gene: TRBV9
d_gene: -
j_gene: TRBJ1-1
abundance: -
CDR3nt: TGTGCCAGCAGCGTAGACTGGAACACTGAAGCTTTCTTT
CDR3aa: CASSVDWNTEAFF

v_gene: TRBV28
d_gene: TRBD2
j_gene: TRBJ2-7
abundance: -
CDR3nt: TGTGCCAGCAGTTTATGGCCTAGCGGGAGAGACGAGCAGTACTTC
CDR3aa: CASSLWPSGRDEQYF